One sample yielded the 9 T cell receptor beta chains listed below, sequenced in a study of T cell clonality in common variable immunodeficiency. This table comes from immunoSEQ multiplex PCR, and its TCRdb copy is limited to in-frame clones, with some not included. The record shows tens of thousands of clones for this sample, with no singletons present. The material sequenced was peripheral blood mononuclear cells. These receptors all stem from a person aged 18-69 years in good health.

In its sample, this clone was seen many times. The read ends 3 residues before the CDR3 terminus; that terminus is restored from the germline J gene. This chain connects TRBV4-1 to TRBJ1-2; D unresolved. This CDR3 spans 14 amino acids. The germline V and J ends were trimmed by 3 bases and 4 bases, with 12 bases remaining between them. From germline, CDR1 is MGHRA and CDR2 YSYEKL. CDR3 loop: CASSHNTRGYGYTF. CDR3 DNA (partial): TGCGCCAGCAGCCATAACACAAGAGGCTATGGC.

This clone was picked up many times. Incomplete CDR3 DNA: TGTGCCAGCAGCCAATACCCAGGGGGAGCAGATACG. The encoded protein is CASSQYPGGADT. The whole CDR3 is CASSQYPGGADTQYF. V and J are TRBV16 and TRBJ2-3, with 7 bases that match TRBD1. From the germline J gene comes the end of the CDR3, since the read stops 3 residues before it. CDR3 length: 15 residues. Germline V gene lookup returns CDR1 KGHSY and CDR2 FQNENV. Trimming cost V 1 base and J 4 bases; bases outside gene matches: 5.

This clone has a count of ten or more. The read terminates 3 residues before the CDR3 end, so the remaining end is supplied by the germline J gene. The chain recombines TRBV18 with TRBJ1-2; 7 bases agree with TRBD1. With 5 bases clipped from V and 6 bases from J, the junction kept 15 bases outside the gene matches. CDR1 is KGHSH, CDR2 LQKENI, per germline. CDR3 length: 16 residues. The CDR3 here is CASSDQLQGRKDGYTF. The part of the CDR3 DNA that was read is TGTGCCAGCTCAGATCAATTACAGGGGCGGAAGGATGGC.

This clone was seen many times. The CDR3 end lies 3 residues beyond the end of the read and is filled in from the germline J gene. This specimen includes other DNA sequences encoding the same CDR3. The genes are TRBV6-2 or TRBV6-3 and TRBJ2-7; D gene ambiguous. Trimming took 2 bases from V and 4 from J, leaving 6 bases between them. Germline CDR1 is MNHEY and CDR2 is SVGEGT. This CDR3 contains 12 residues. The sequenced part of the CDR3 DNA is TGTGCCAGCAGTTACACCGGGTACGAG. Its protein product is CASSYTGYE. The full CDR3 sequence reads CASSYTGYEQYF.

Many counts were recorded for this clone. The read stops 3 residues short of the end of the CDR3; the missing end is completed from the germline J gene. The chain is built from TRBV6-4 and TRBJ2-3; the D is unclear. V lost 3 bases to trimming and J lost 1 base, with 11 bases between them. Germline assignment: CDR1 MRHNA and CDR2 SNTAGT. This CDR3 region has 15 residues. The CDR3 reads CASSEGAGGTDTQYF. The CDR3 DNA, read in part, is TGTGCCAGCAGTGAAGGAGCAGGCGGCACAGATACG.

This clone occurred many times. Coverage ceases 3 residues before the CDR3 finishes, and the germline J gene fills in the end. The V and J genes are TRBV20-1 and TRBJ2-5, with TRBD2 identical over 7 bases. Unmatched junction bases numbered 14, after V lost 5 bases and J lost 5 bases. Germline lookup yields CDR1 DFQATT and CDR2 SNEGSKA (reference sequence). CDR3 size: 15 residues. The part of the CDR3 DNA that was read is TGCAGTGCTGGGTCTAGCGGAACCTTGGTGGAGACC. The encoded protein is CSAGSSGTLVET. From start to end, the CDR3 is CSAGSSGTLVETQYF.

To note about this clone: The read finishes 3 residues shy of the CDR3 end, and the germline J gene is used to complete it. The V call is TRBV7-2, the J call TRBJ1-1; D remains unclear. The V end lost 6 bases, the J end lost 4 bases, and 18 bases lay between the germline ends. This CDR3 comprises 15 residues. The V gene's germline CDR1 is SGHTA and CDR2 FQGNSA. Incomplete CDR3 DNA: TGTGCCAGCAGAACAGAGGAGGGTTTCGGCACTGAA. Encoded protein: CASRTEEGFGTE. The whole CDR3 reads CASRTEEGFGTEAFF.

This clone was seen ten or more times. Partial CDR3 DNA: TGTGCCATCAGTCTCGACAACGAGGCCTACAATGAG. Protein product: CAISLDNEAYNE. The CDR3 reads in full as CAISLDNEAYNEQFF. V usage is TRBV10-3 and J usage is TRBJ2-1; D is unclear. From the germline J gene comes the end of the CDR3, since the read stops 3 residues before it. Germline CDR1 reads ENHRY; CDR2 reads SYGVKD. V lost 5 bases and J lost 2, with 13 bases in between. The CDR3 length is 15 residues.

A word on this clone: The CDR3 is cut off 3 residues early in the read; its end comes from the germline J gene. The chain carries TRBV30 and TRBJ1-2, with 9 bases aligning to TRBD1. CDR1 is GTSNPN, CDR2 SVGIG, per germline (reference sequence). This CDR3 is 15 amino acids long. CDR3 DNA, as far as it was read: TGTGCCTGCCAACTACCGGGACAGGGACGAGATACC. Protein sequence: CACQLPGQGRDT. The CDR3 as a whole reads CACQLPGQGRDTYTF.